This entry lists 2 T cell receptor beta chains sequenced from one sample in a study of shared clonotypes between healthy human individuals. This table comes from immunoSEQ multiplex PCR, and its TCRdb copy is limited to in-frame clones, with some not included. The table records approximately 2.3 million clones, 85% to 95% of them present only once. Sequenced input: naive CD4+ T cells from PBMCs. Noted subset: CD45RA+ positively selected. These receptors originate from a man aged 18 to 30 in good health. Some clones in this sample may be carry-over from other donors' samples.

Comments on this clone: The sample has other DNA sequences that encode this CDR3 too. The J gene is TRBJ1-1, the V gene TRBV7-3, with a tentative D call TRBD1 (6 bases). CDR3 size: 13 residues. Trimming pared 5 bases from V and 4 bases from J, leaving 11 bases between. Germline V gene sequence: CDR1 SGHTA, CDR2 FQGTGA. The CDR3 protein is CASSPTGSTEAFF. The DNA of the CDR3 is TGTGCCAGCAGCCCAACAGGGAGCACTGAAGCTTTCTTT.

The chain recombines TRBV10-3 with TRBJ2-7; 12 nucleotides align to TRBD1. V was pared by 2 bases and J by 2 bases, with 1 base of the junction left unmatched. This CDR3 spans 15 amino acids. CDR1 and CDR2 (germline): ENHRY, SYGVKD. The CDR3 reads CAISERDRGPYEQYF. CDR3 bases: TGTGCCATCAGTGAGAGGGACAGGGGGCCCTACGAGCAGTACTTC.